These 14 T cell receptor beta chains came from one sample sequenced in a study of CD8+ T cells in alopecia areata. In several patients, CD4+ T cells were split by CD25+CD127- sorting. cDNA serving as the sequencing template came from extracted, reverse transcribed RNA. Profiling relied on immunoSEQ multiplex PCR, and the TCRdb table lists in-frame clones only, not all of them. The sample lists 14,000 or so clones, around 60% occurring once. Sample: CD4+ Tregs sorted from blood. The receptors here all came from a human donor with alopecia areata.

V is TRBV7-8 and J is TRBJ2-3; possibly TRBD2 for D (6 bases). Germline CDR1 is SGHVS and CDR2 is FQNEAQ. The V and J ends lost 4 bases and 0 bases respectively, with 11 bases between them. The CDR3 extends over 15 amino acids. CDR3 DNA sequence: TGTGCCAGCAGCTATTGGGGGACTAGCACAGATACGCAGTATTTT. It is translated as CASSYWGTSTDTQYF.

As to this clone: This sample includes further DNA sequences coding for the same CDR3. The chain recombines TRBV6-1 with TRBJ2-5; no clear D gene. The germline V gene encodes CDR1 MNHNS and CDR2 SASEGT. The CDR3 runs to 14 residues. Trimming removed 0 bases from V and 1 base from J, with 6 bases in between. CDR3 bases: TGTGCCAGCAGTGAAGCGTTCACCCAAGAGACCCAGTACTTC. Encoded protein: CASSEAFTQETQYF.

The chain carries TRBV6-5 and TRBJ1-5, with TRBD1 as a possible D gene (6 bases). V dropped 5 bases and J dropped 2 bases, with 10 bases sitting between them. There are 14 residues in the CDR3. In germline, CDR1 is MNHEY, CDR2 SVGAGI. The CDR3 DNA follows: TGTGCCAGCAGTCAACAGGGTCGCAATCAGCCCCAGCATTTT. Translating it yields CASSQQGRNQPQHF.

The CDR3 DNA reads as TGTGCCAGCAGCAACAGGATAGAAGACTGGTACTTC. It encodes CASSNRIEDWYF. J is TRBJ2-7 and V is TRBV6-5, with a possible D match to TRBD1 (5 bases). The germline V gene encodes CDR1 MNHEY and CDR2 SVGAGI. CDR3 length: 12 residues. V lost 6 bases and J lost 12, with 18 bases in between.

This chain links TRBV5-4 with TRBJ2-3; D ambiguous. From germline, CDR1 is SGHNT and CDR2 YYREEE (reference sequence). The CDR3 consists of 13 residues. V lost 0 bases and J lost 1, with 3 bases in between. The CDR3, as DNA: TGTGCCAGCAGCTTGGCGGGCACAGATACGCAGTATTTT. This gives the protein CASSLAGTDTQYF.

The chain carries TRBV11-2 and TRBJ2-3; 12 positions match TRBD2. Trimming at V came to 5 bases and at J to 4 bases, leaving 4 bases not matched to a gene. The CDR3 runs to 15 residues. The germline gives CDR1 SGHAT, CDR2 FQNNGV. The CDR3 loop reads CASSALAGGPDTQYF. CDR3 nucleotides: TGTGCCAGCAGCGCACTAGCGGGAGGTCCAGATACGCAGTATTTT.

This clone was seen a single time. The rearrangement uses TRBV6-6 and TRBJ2-7, with a tentative D call TRBD2 (6 bases). Trimming stripped 6 bases from V and 3 bases from J, with 9 bases between. Germline-derived CDR1 and CDR2 are MNHNY and SVGAGI (reference sequence). The CDR3 extends over 12 amino acids. CDR3 sequence: CASSRLGYEQYF. In nucleotides, the CDR3 is TGTGCCAGCAGCAGACTAGGCTACGAGCAGTACTTC.

Only a few counts were recorded for this clone. The chain is built from TRBV27 and TRBJ2-4; 7 nucleotides align to TRBD1. CDR3 size: 14 residues. Germline V lookup: CDR1 MNHEY, CDR2 SMNVEV (reference sequence). After removal of 3 bases from V and 2 bases from J, the junction contained 1 base not matched to a gene. The DNA for the CDR3 is TGTGCCAGCAGTTTCAGGGGGACCAAAAACATTCAGTACTTC. Amino acids: CASSFRGTKNIQYF.

The chain uses TRBV19 and TRBJ1-2; a weak D match, TRBD1 (5 bases). With 5 bases removed from V and 6 bases from J, the gap between germline ends came to 16 bases. Germline assignment: CDR1 LNHDA and CDR2 SQIVND (reference sequence). The CDR3 runs to 14 residues. This CDR3 is CASSFQIRTNGYTF. CDR3 bases: TGTGCCAGTAGTTTCCAAATCCGGACAAATGGCTACACCTTC.

The gene calls are TRBV6-5 and TRBJ1-6; 8 positions match TRBD1. The ends lost 1 base at V and 9 bases at J; junction bases unmatched: 5. There are 15 residues in the CDR3. Germline assignment: CDR1 MNHEY and CDR2 SVGAGI. CDR3: CASSYWTGLTSPLHF. CDR3 nucleotides: TGTGCCAGCAGTTACTGGACAGGGCTAACTTCACCCCTCCACTTT.

The rearrangement links TRBV10-1 to TRBJ2-7; D remains unclear. Germline V CDR1 and CDR2: WNHNN, SYGVQD (reference sequence). This CDR3 has 14 amino acids. V was pared by 3 bases and J by 7 bases, with 16 bases between. The CDR3 reads CASSELQTPGEQYF. In DNA form, the CDR3 reads TGCGCCAGCAGTGAATTGCAGACCCCCGGGGAGCAGTACTTC.

The chain employs TRBV5-5 and TRBJ2-1; tentative D call: TRBD1 (6 bases). Germline V gives CDR1 SGHKS, CDR2 YYEKEE (reference sequence). This CDR3 is built from 15 residues. The V end was cut by 3 bases, the J end by 4 bases, with 14 bases between. CDR3 nucleotides: TGTGCCAGCAGCTCAGGACAGCAAAAGTACAATGAGCAGTTCTTC. Translating it yields CASSSGQQKYNEQFF.

This clone was counted only a few times. V usage is TRBV19 and J usage is TRBJ2-3; TRBD2 agrees at 7 bases. CDR3 length: 16 amino acids. Germline CDR1 is LNHDA and CDR2 is SQIVND (reference sequence). The trim removed 4 bases at V and 5 bases at J, leaving 12 bases unmatched. The CDR3 bases are TGTGCCAGTAGTAAATTAGGCGGGAGAAGGGTAGATACGCAGTATTTT. This encodes CASSKLGGRRVDTQYF. Drawing the rest from reference TRBV19 and TRBJ2-3, the complete variable domain is DGGITQSPKYLFRKEGQNVTLSCEQNLNHDAMYWYRQDPGQGLRLIYYSQIVNDFQKGDIAEGYSVSREKKESFPLTVTSAQKNPTAFYLCASSKLGGRRVDTQYFGPGTRLTVL.

The genes are TRBV9 and TRBJ1-3; D is unclear. V gave up 3 bases and J gave up 0 bases, with 13 bases separating them. The CDR3 runs 16 residues. Germline CDR1 is SGDLS and CDR2 is YYNGEE. As DNA, the CDR3 is TGTGCCAGCAGCGGTCCGCCCCTGAGCTCTGGAAACACCATATATTTT. Translated: CASSGPPLSSGNTIYF.